The source of this TCR beta chain is a study of blood T cell repertoires in COVID-19. Across the whole study: The study drew acute and convalescent COVID-19 samples from the United States, Italy and Spain. Sources were T cells, B-cell-depleted T cells, or PBMCs; the material itself was cDNA or gDNA.

Methods used by the authors: Nucleated cell number was recorded as an estimate derived from reference gene primer amplification. Measured with immunoSEQ multiplex PCR; TCRdb has only the in-frame clones, and not every one. The V and J calls and clone size are taken from that table; D and trimming were inferred from the DNA. This sample has tens of thousands of clones, with around 87% found just once. The V end was cut by 3 bases, the J end by 5 bases, with 4 bases between. Germline lookup yields CDR1 KGHDR and CDR2 SFDVKD. This CDR3 has 12 residues. The chain carries TRBV24-1 and TRBJ1-5; no definite D call. The clonotype was recovered from a woman of 80 years or more with active or convalescent COVID-19. Material for sequencing was peripheral blood. The CDR3 DNA reads TGTGCCACCAGTGATCCTGATCAGCCCCAGCATTTT. Translation: CATSDPDQPQHF.